The next 25 T cell receptor beta chains were all read from a single sample in a study of blood T cell repertoires in COVID-19 (dated by TCRdb to 2020 to 2021). Library prep was done by the immunoSEQ multiplex PCR assay. TCRdb carries this immuneACCESS record with in-frame sequences only. Its versions omit some clonotypes, under half of them owing to an unresolved V gene in the studies checked, with the rest unexplained. Present in this sample are fewer than 50,000 clones, just under 75% of which were seen just once. Of the sample, more than 9% is held by the ten largest clones. The sequencing input was peripheral blood. These receptors came from a man aged 70 or older with COVID-19, enrolled during active disease.

This sequence joins TRBV6-5 and TRBJ1-1; weak D call: TRBD1 (5 bases). The CDR3 is made up of 14 amino acids. Germline V lookup: CDR1 MNHEY, CDR2 SVGAGI. V was trimmed by 6 bases and J by 4 bases, leaving 15 bases between them. The CDR3 here is CASRPETAPTEAFF. The CDR3 nucleotides are TGTGCCAGCAGACCTGAGACAGCCCCCACTGAAGCTTTCTTT.

The genes are TRBV18 and TRBJ1-2; TRBD1 aligns across 7 bases. CDR3 length: 13 amino acids. V was clipped by 0 bases and J by 9 bases; unmatched bases: 4. The germline gives CDR1 KGHSH, CDR2 LQKENI. The chain's CDR3 is CASSPPTGWSYTF. The CDR3 DNA sequence: TGTGCCAGCTCACCACCGACAGGGTGGAGCTACACCTTC.

This sequence joins TRBV6-5 and TRBJ2-3; the D gene is possibly TRBD1 (5 bases). The CDR3 spans 14 residues. Germline V gene data show CDR1 as MNHEY and CDR2 as SVGAGI. V lost 8 bases to trimming and J lost 3 bases, with 15 bases between them. The chain's CDR3 is CASRDRARTDTQYF. CDR3 DNA: TGTGCCAGCCGAGACAGAGCTCGAACAGATACGCAGTATTTT.

This chain uses TRBV7-9 with TRBJ2-1; D remains ambiguous. The germline V and J ends were trimmed by 7 bases and 6 bases, with 10 bases remaining between them. Germline lookup yields CDR1 SEHNR and CDR2 FQNEAQ (reference sequence). The CDR3 consists of 12 residues. The CDR3 region is CASITSVNEQFF. The CDR3 region has the DNA TGTGCCAGCATCACTTCCGTCAATGAGCAGTTCTTC.

V gene TRBV11-1 combines with J gene TRBJ2-7, with D maybe TRBD1 (5 bases). The CDR3 covers 14 residues. Trimming took off 5 bases at V and 1 base at J, with 12 bases between the two ends. Germline CDR1 SGHAT, CDR2 FQDESV (reference sequence). Here the CDR3 reads CASSLSTGSYEQYF. The CDR3 DNA sequence: TGTGCCAGCAGCCTCAGCACAGGTTCCTACGAGCAGTACTTC. Variable domain in full (rest from reference TRBV11-1 and TRBJ2-7): EAEVAQSPRYKITEKSQAVAFWCDPISGHATLYWYRQILGQGPELLVQFQDESVVDDSQLPKDRFSAERLKGVDSTLKIQPAELGDSAMYLCASSLSTGSYEQYFGPGTRLTVT.

The chain is built from TRBV18 and TRBJ2-4; 7 positions agree with TRBD2. The ends lost 3 bases at V and 0 bases at J; junction bases unmatched: 8. Germline V lookup: CDR1 KGHSH, CDR2 LQKENI. The CDR3 length is 17 residues. In DNA form, the CDR3 reads TGTGCCAGCTCACCGAGCGGGACTCGTTTAGCCAAAAACATTCAGTACTTC. This sequence encodes CASSPSGTRLAKNIQYF.

The CDR3 nucleotides read TGTGCCAGTGCCATGCAGGGTCCCTATGGCTACACCTTC. Translating gives CASAMQGPYGYTF. The chain employs TRBV6-5 and TRBJ1-2; a possible D gene is TRBD1 (5 bases). Looked up from germline, CDR1 is MNHEY and CDR2 is SVGAGI. The CDR3 loop spans 13 amino acids. V was cut by 9 bases and J by 4 bases, with 15 bases left in between.

This chain links TRBV2 with TRBJ1-6, with D possibly being TRBD1 (5 bases). Germline V gives CDR1 SNHLY, CDR2 FYNNEI. Deletions cut 10 bases from V and 1 base from J, with 14 bases between. The CDR3 spans 15 residues. The CDR3 is CATLGGTSYNSPLHF. The CDR3 bases are TGTGCCACCCTTGGGGGGACGTCCTATAATTCACCCCTCCACTTT.

In nucleotides, the CDR3 is TGTGCCAGCAGCTTGGCCAGGGAGGGCTATGGCTACACCTTC. Encoded protein: CASSLAREGYGYTF. The rearrangement joins TRBV5-4 to TRBJ1-2, with a tentative D call TRBD1 (5 bases). Looked up from germline, CDR1 is SGHNT and CDR2 is YYREEE (reference sequence). The CDR3 contains 14 residues. V lost 0 bases and J lost 4, with 10 bases in between. Full variable domain (rest looked up from reference TRBV5-4 and TRBJ1-2): ETGVTQSPTHLIKTRGQQVTLRCSSQSGHNTVSWYQQALGQGPQFIFQYYREEENGRGNFPPRFSGLQFPNYSSELNVNALELDDSALYLCASSLAREGYGYTFGSGTRLTVV.

V gene TRBV7-6 combines with J gene TRBJ2-5, with TRBD1 as a possible D gene (6 bases). CDR3 length: 13 amino acids. CDR1 SGHVS and CDR2 FNYEAQ come from the germline V gene. V was pared by 6 bases and J by 1 base, with 9 bases between. CDR3 coding DNA: TGTGCCAGCAGTTTGGACAGCCAAGAGACCCAGTACTTC. It translates to CASSLDSQETQYF.

The rearrangement joins TRBV19 to TRBJ1-2; 8 bases line up with TRBD1. The CDR3 spans 14 residues. V dropped 3 bases and J dropped 5; count of bases not matched to a gene: 5. The V gene's germline CDR1 is LNHDA and CDR2 SQIVND (reference sequence). CDR3 protein: CASSIPTGEYGYTF. The DNA of the CDR3 is TGTGCCAGTAGTATCCCGACAGGGGAGTATGGCTACACCTTC.

This rearrangement joins TRBV6-2 or TRBV6-3 to TRBJ1-2; 10 bases match TRBD1. After removal of 3 bases from V and 6 bases from J, the junction contained 16 bases not matched to a gene. This CDR3 region has 18 residues. Germline-derived CDR1 and CDR2 are MNHEY and SVGEGT. The CDR3 bases are TGTGCCAGCAGTTATCGACAGGGGGCGCCGGTAGGACTGGATGGCTACACCTTC. The encoded protein is CASSYRQGAPVGLDGYTF.

The rearrangement links TRBV5-1 to TRBJ1-5; D not certain. Germline CDR1 reads SGHRS; CDR2 reads YFSETQ. V dropped 4 bases and J dropped 4 bases, with 15 bases sitting between them. The CDR3 is 15 amino acids. The CDR3 nucleotides read TGCGCCAGCAGCCCTGGGCTTCTTGGGAATCAGCCCCAGCATTTT. Translated, it gives CASSPGLLGNQPQHF. Drawing the rest from reference TRBV5-1 and TRBJ1-5, the complete variable domain is KAGVTQTPRYLIKTRGQQVTLSCSPISGHRSVSWYQQTPGQGLQFLFEYFSETQRNKGNFPGRFSGRQFSNSRSEMNVSTLELGDSALYLCASSPGLLGNQPQHFGDGTRLSIL.

The genes are TRBV6-2 or TRBV6-3 and TRBJ1-5; D is undetermined. The CDR3 is made up of 16 amino acids. The V gene's germline CDR1 is MNHEY and CDR2 SVGEGT. V gave up 5 bases and J gave up 0 bases, with 14 bases separating them. The CDR3 here is CASSPRSGFSNQPQHF. As DNA, the CDR3 is TGTGCCAGCAGTCCCCGGAGTGGGTTTAGCAATCAGCCCCAGCATTTT.

The chain combines TRBV5-8 with TRBJ2-7, with 14 bases fitting TRBD2. Trimming removed 4 bases from V and 5 bases from J; junction bases left unmatched: 8. CDR3 length equals 16 residues. The germline V gene has CDR1 SGHTS and CDR2 YDEGEE. The CDR3 reads CASSPRTSGGRDEQYF. CDR3 coding DNA: TGTGCCAGCAGCCCAAGGACTAGCGGGGGGCGGGACGAGCAGTACTTC. Looking up the rest from reference TRBV5-8 and TRBJ2-7 gives the full variable domain: EAGVTQSPTHLIKTRGQQATLRCSPISGHTSVYWYQQALGLGLQFLLWYDEGEERNRGNFPPRFSGRQFPNYSSELNVNALELEDSALYLCASSPRTSGGRDEQYFGPGTRLTVT.

The gene calls are TRBV6-5 and TRBJ1-3, with D perhaps matching TRBD1 (6 bases). This CDR3 region has 15 residues. CDR1 MNHEY and CDR2 SVGAGI come from the germline V gene. V lost 6 bases and J 0 bases, leaving 12 bases between the germline ends. CDR3 DNA sequence: TGTGCCAGCAGGCTAGGACAGTTCTCTGGAAACACCATATATTTT. Protein product: CASRLGQFSGNTIYF.

J is TRBJ2-3 and V is TRBV28; 7 bases fit TRBD2. After removal of 2 bases from V and 3 bases from J, the junction contained 8 bases not matched to a gene. CDR1 is MDHEN and CDR2 is SYDVKM in the germline V gene. This CDR3 spans 16 amino acids. For the CDR3, the DNA is TGTGCCAGCAGTTTACTGTCTAGCGGACCAACAGATACGCAGTATTTT. It yields the protein CASSLLSSGPTDTQYF.

This clone turned up a few times. The rearrangement links TRBV7-2 to TRBJ1-2; D call uncertain. The CDR3 is made up of 14 amino acids. V was pared by 4 bases and J by 4 bases, with 13 bases between. Germline CDR1 reads SGHTA; CDR2 reads FQGNSA. In DNA form, the CDR3 reads TGTGCCAGCAGCTCCAGCGGCGGGAGCTATGGCTACACCTTC. This encodes CASSSSGGSYGYTF.

CDR3 in DNA: TGTGCCAGCAGTTTTAGGGACTTCCACGAGCAGTACTTC. This codes for CASSFRDFHEQYF. V gene TRBV12-3 or TRBV12-4 combines with J gene TRBJ2-7, with a possible D match to TRBD2 (6 bases). Trimming cost V 3 bases and J 5 bases, with 11 bases left between them. CDR3 length equals 13 residues.

The chain is built from TRBV9 and TRBJ1-2; D may be TRBD1 (6 bases). This CDR3 contains 13 residues. The germline V gene has CDR1 SGDLS and CDR2 YYNGEE. Trimming removed 3 bases at V and 4 bases at J, with 10 bases between. CDR3 DNA: TGTGCCAGCAGCGACGGGGGGGCCTATGGCTACACCTTC. Its protein product is CASSDGGAYGYTF.

The rearrangement uses TRBV11-3 and TRBJ2-1, with 11 bases lining up with TRBD2. The germline CDR1 and CDR2 sequences are SGHNT and YENEEA. The CDR3 sequence is 16 residues long. Trimming removed 1 base from V and 1 base from J; junction bases left unmatched: 0. CDR3 in amino acids: CASSLASGRSYNEQFF. Here the CDR3 DNA reads TGTGCCAGCAGCTTAGCTAGCGGGAGGTCCTACAATGAGCAGTTCTTC.

CDR3 coding DNA: TGTGCCAGCTCCCAAGCCGACAGGGCTAATTCACCCCTCCACTTT. This gives the protein CASSQADRANSPLHF. The V call is TRBV6-5, the J call TRBJ1-6; 7 nucleotides line up with TRBD1. Looked up from germline, CDR1 is MNHEY and CDR2 is SVGAGI. The CDR3 is made up of 15 amino acids. After removal of 8 bases from V and 6 bases from J, the junction contained 10 bases not matched to a gene.

The chain uses TRBV19 and TRBJ1-5; D might be TRBD1 (5 bases). This CDR3 spans 15 amino acids. Germline V gene lookup returns CDR1 LNHDA and CDR2 SQIVND (reference sequence). V lost 5 bases and J lost 9, with 20 bases in between. CDR3: CASSFTRDGARPQHF. CDR3 coding DNA: TGTGCCAGTAGTTTTACGCGGGACGGCGCGCGGCCCCAGCATTTT.

V usage is TRBV6-2 or TRBV6-3 and J usage is TRBJ2-7; possible D gene TRBD1, 5 bases. V lost 6 bases and J 0 bases, leaving 12 bases between the germline ends. This CDR3 has 14 amino acids. Germline loops: CDR1 MNHEY, CDR2 SVGEGT. The CDR3 here is CASSSVGDSYEQYF. The CDR3 DNA sequence: TGTGCCAGCAGCTCGGTAGGGGACTCCTACGAGCAGTACTTC.

The chain joins TRBV2 to TRBJ1-5; D is undetermined. Germline V lookup: CDR1 SNHLY, CDR2 FYNNEI. The CDR3 contains 15 residues. Trimming removed 6 bases from V and 6 bases from J, with 18 bases in between. CDR3 nucleotide sequence: TGTGCCAGCAGCCCCCCAGGTCCAGGCAGTCAGCCCCAGCATTTT. Its translation: CASSPPGPGSQPQHF.